This T cell receptor (beta chain) was identified during a study of early T cells in non-severe SARS-CoV-2 infection. This clonotype was counted many times. Attachment of unique molecular identifiers to individual cDNA molecules was performed. MiXCR was run by TCRdb on the 5' RACE reads, yielding one entry per CDR3 protein. The sample carries just over 70,000 distinct CDR3 sequences, around 13% recorded once. The V gene's germline CDR1 is DFQATT and CDR2 SNEGSKA (reference sequence). CDR3 size: 16 residues. J lost 2 bases, V lost 5 bases, and 11 bases had no gene match. This sequence originates from an adult who was a healthcare worker with PCR-confirmed SARS-CoV-2 infection or an uninfected control (not recorded which). This chain uses TRBV20-1 with TRBJ2-3; 9 bases match TRBD2. The specimen was whole blood. CDR3 nucleotides: TGCAGTGCTGTTTTTAGGACTAGCGTGGTCACAGATACGCAGTATTTT. Amino acid sequence: CSAVFRTSVVTDTQYF.